Below are 15 T cell receptor beta chains sequenced from a single sample in a study of blood T cell repertoires in COVID-19 (dated by TCRdb to the early 2020s). Libraries were constructed by the immunoSEQ multiplex PCR assay. TCRdb took over this immuneACCESS table, retaining in-frame rearrangements with V and J assigned. Such tables are incomplete; in checked studies, under half of the missing clones stem from an unresolved V gene, and the remainder is unexplained. This sample gives roughly 330,000 clones in total; 87% of them show up just once. Jointly, the top ten make up approximately 5.3% of the sample. The sequencing input was PBMCs or T cells enriched from blood (not recorded which). These receptors all come from a woman in her twenties or thirties who had recovered from COVID-19.

This clone was detected only once. The chain links TRBV27 to TRBJ2-2; 8 bases are shared with TRBD2. The CDR3 is 14 amino acids. Germline values: CDR1 MNHEY, CDR2 SMNVEV (reference sequence). J lost 7 bases, V lost 7 bases, and 8 bases had no gene match. The DNA for the CDR3 is TGTGCCAGCACTCGGGGGGGCAGTGGCGGGGAGCTGTTTTTT. Its protein product is CASTRGGSGGELFF.

The chain is built from TRBV6-5 and TRBJ1-1; possibly TRBD1 for D (5 bases). There are 14 residues in the CDR3. V was shortened by 7 bases and J by 1 base, with 13 bases between the two germline ends. CDR1 is MNHEY and CDR2 is SVGAGI in the germline V gene. CDR3 in amino acids: CASTPRGRNTEAFF. For the CDR3, the DNA is TGTGCCAGCACCCCGCGGGGACGGAACACTGAAGCTTTCTTT.

The chain has TRBV9 and TRBJ1-3; unclear D gene. Germline assignment: CDR1 SGDLS and CDR2 YYNGEE. V lost 4 bases to trimming and J lost 0 bases, with 8 bases between them. There are 14 residues in the CDR3. The CDR3 bases are TGTGCCAGCAGCCTGGAGAGCTCTGGAAACACCATATATTTT. It specifies CASSLESSGNTIYF.

The chain has TRBV29-1 and TRBJ1-5, with 8 bases matching TRBD1. CDR1 is SQVTM, CDR2 ANQGSEA, per germline. CDR3 length: 13 residues. The V gene end was trimmed by 4 bases and the J gene end by 5 bases; junction bases not matched to a gene: 4. The CDR3 DNA reads TGCAGCGTTGGAACAGGGGGGGATCAGCCCCAGCATTTT. Its translation is CSVGTGGDQPQHF.

The chain joins TRBV6-5 to TRBJ2-2; the D is unclear. Germline V gene lookup returns CDR1 MNHEY and CDR2 SVGAGI. The CDR3 is made up of 15 amino acids. V was pared by 2 bases and J by 3 bases, with 10 bases between. The CDR3 reads CASSYQVPYTGELFF. CDR3 in DNA: TGTGCCAGCAGTTACCAGGTCCCGTACACCGGGGAGCTGTTTTTT.

The genes are TRBV6-5 and TRBJ1-6; D might be TRBD1 (6 bases). The CDR3 loop spans 15 amino acids. V was clipped by 5 bases and J by 8 bases, with 16 bases between them. The germline V gene encodes CDR1 MNHEY and CDR2 SVGAGI. CDR3 protein: CASSNTGTPDSPLHF. The CDR3 nucleotides read TGTGCCAGCAGTAACACCGGGACACCCGATTCACCCCTCCACTTT.

This chain joins TRBV9 and TRBJ1-2, with 11 bases aligning to TRBD1. CDR3 length equals 16 residues. Trimming removed 4 bases from V and 3 bases from J; junction bases left unmatched: 8. The germline V gene encodes CDR1 SGDLS and CDR2 YYNGEE. This CDR3 reads CASSRTGGPGDYGYTF. CDR3 DNA: TGTGCCAGCAGCCGGACAGGGGGCCCTGGGGACTATGGCTACACCTTC.

The chain carries TRBV3-1 (or the pseudogene TRBV3-2) and TRBJ1-1, with D unresolved. The V gene's germline CDR1 is LGHDT and CDR2 YNNKEL (reference sequence). V lost 4 bases and J 10 bases, leaving 16 bases between the germline ends. CDR3 length: 13 amino acids. CDR3 protein: CASSPTAGFGAFF. The CDR3 DNA is TGTGCCAGCAGCCCCACCGCGGGGTTCGGAGCTTTCTTT.

In its sample, this clone was seen a few times. V is TRBV27 and J is TRBJ1-2; D gene unclear. Trimming took off 3 bases at V and 5 bases at J, with 13 bases between the two ends. This CDR3 contains 14 residues. CDR1 is MNHEY and CDR2 is SMNVEV in the germline V gene (reference sequence). CDR3 sequence reads: CASSFRSRPYGYTF. In DNA form, the CDR3 reads TGTGCCAGCAGTTTCAGGTCCAGACCTTATGGCTACACCTTC.

V gene TRBV30 combines with J gene TRBJ2-5; TRBD1 agrees at 9 bases. The germline CDR1 and CDR2 sequences are GTSNPN and SVGIG (reference sequence). J was trimmed by 4 bases and V by 0 bases; bases with no gene match: 9. This CDR3 is built from 16 residues. As DNA, the CDR3 is TGTGCCTGGAGTGTGATCCCGGGACAGGGAGGAGAGACCCAGTACTTC. It encodes CAWSVIPGQGGETQYF. The full variable domain, rest sourced from reference TRBV30 and TRBJ2-5, is SQTIHQWPATLVQPVGSPLSLECTVEGTSNPNLYWYRQAAGRGLQLLFYSVGIGQISSEVPQNLSASRPQDRQFILSSKKLLLSDSGFYLCAWSVIPGQGGETQYFGPGTRLLVL.

The chain recombines TRBV15 with TRBJ1-3, with 8 nucleotides matching TRBD1. The CDR3 has 17 residues. In germline, CDR1 is LNHNV, CDR2 YYDKDF (reference sequence). J lost 0 bases, V lost 3 bases, and 7 bases had no gene match. The CDR3: CATSRAGTGYSGNTIYF. The CDR3 DNA follows: TGTGCCACCAGCAGGGCAGGGACAGGATACTCTGGAAACACCATATATTTT.

The rearrangement joins TRBV5-1 to TRBJ2-6; the match to TRBD1 covers 10 bases. The CDR3 loop spans 19 amino acids. Per germline, CDR1 SGHRS and CDR2 YFSETQ. After removal of 1 base from V and 1 base from J, the junction contained 8 bases not matched to a gene. CDR3 sequence (DNA): TGCGCCAGCAGCTTGACTCAGGACAGGGGGTTATCTGGGGCCAACGTCCTGACTTTC. Encoded protein: CASSLTQDRGLSGANVLTF.

The V gene is TRBV5-1, the J gene TRBJ1-1, with 8 bases lining up with TRBD1. CDR3 length: 13 amino acids. Germline assignment: CDR1 SGHRS and CDR2 YFSETQ. J was trimmed by 4 bases and V by 6 bases; bases with no gene match: 5. The CDR3 DNA reads as TGCGCCAGCACTAGGACAGGGAGCACTGAAGCTTTCTTT. This gives the protein CASTRTGSTEAFF.

The rearrangement uses TRBV3-1 (or the pseudogene TRBV3-2) and TRBJ1-1; 8 bases line up with TRBD1. Germline-derived CDR1 and CDR2 are LGHDT and YNNKEL (reference sequence). V shed 5 bases and J 4 bases; nucleotides not matched to a gene: 9. This CDR3 is 15 amino acids long. CDR3 nucleotides: TGTGCCAGCAGCTCTTGGCAGGGGGCAGGCACTGAAGCTTTCTTT. It yields the protein CASSSWQGAGTEAFF.

This sequence joins TRBV7-8 and TRBJ1-2; TRBD1 matches at 11 bases. CDR3 size: 16 residues. Germline lookup yields CDR1 SGHVS and CDR2 FQNEAQ. Trimming took 1 base from V and 7 from J; bases not matched to a gene: 8. CDR3 nucleotide sequence: TGTGCCAGCAGCTTAGGCCGGACAGGGGGCGCGGGTGGCTACACCTTC. It yields the protein CASSLGRTGGAGGYTF.